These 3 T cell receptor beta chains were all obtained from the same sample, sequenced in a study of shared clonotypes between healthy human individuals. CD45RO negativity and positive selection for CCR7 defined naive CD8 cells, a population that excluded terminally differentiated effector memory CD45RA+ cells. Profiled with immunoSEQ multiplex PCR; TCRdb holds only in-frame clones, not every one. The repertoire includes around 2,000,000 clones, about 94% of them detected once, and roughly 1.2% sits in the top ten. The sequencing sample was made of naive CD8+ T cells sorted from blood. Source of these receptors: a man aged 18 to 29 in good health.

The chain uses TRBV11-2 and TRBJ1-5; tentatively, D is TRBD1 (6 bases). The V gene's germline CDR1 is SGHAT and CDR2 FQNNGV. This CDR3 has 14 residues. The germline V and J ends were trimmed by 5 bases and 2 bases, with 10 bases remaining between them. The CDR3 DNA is TGTGCCAGCAGCCCCGAGGGGGGCAATCAGCCCCAGCATTTT. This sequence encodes CASSPEGGNQPQHF.

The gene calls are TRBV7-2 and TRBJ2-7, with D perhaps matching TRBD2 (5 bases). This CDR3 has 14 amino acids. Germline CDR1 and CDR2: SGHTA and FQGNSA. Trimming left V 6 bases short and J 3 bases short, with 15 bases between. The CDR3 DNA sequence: TGTGCCAGCAGTTCATATCCCGGGGTCTACGAGCAGTACTTC. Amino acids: CASSSYPGVYEQYF.

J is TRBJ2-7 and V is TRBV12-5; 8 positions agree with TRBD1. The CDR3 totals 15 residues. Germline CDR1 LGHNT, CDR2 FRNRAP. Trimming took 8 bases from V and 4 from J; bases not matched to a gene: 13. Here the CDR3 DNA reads TGTGCTAGTTCCCAGGGGGCAGGGAACCTTTACGAGCAGTACTTC. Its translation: CASSQGAGNLYEQYF.